This T cell receptor (beta chain) was obtained from a study of PD-1 blockade in classical Hodgkin lymphoma. Whole-study findings and limits: Nothing has yet pinned down what causes the repertoire differences, possibly disease activity or prior therapy. By C4D1, CD4+ diversity increased significantly, especially in complete responders.

All the patients suffered relapse after autologous stem cell transplantation, and brentuximab vedotin exposure differed. The CDR3 spans 13 residues. The germline V gene encodes CDR1 LNHDA and CDR2 SQIVND (reference sequence). The V end was cut by 6 bases, the J end by 5 bases, with 10 bases between. Comment on this clone: The antigen remains undetermined.

Clones were sequenced by immunoSEQ multiplex PCR, and TCRdb holds only the in-frame ones, with some missing. The sample consists of 8,500 to 14,000 clones, 60% to 80% of them appearing once. This TCR came from a human donor with classical Hodgkin lymphoma. The chain links TRBV19 to TRBJ1-4; D is unresolved. The sequenced sample was peripheral blood mononuclear cells (PBMCs), obtained at baseline. As DNA, the CDR3 is TGTGCCAGTAGGGATCTCACCAATGAAAAACTGTTTTTT. It codes for CASRDLTNEKLFF.